These 26 T cell receptor beta chains were sequenced from one sample in a study of T cell changes during pregnancy in multiple sclerosis. Assay used: immunoSEQ multiplex PCR; TCRdb lists only in-frame clones, some missing. The table shows 35,000 to 40,000 clones, with under 95% occurring only once. Sequences were derived from CD4+ T cells from peripheral blood mononuclear cells, sampled in the third trimester of pregnancy. The receptors were sampled from a female donor in good health, enrolled as a control in a pregnancy study.

The genes are TRBV30 and TRBJ1-2, with D possibly TRBD1 on 6 matching bases. This CDR3 has 14 amino acids. Between the trimmed V and J ends, which lost 0 bases and 4 bases, there was a span of 12 bases. Germline V gene data show CDR1 as GTSNPN and CDR2 as SVGIG (reference sequence). CDR3 in DNA: TGTGCCTGGAGTGTACAGGGTATCACCTATGGCTACACCTTC. It is translated as CAWSVQGITYGYTF.

This sequence joins TRBV28 and TRBJ2-7; 7 nucleotides line up with TRBD2. The germline CDR1 and CDR2 sequences are MDHEN and SYDVKM. V lost 8 bases and J lost 5; bases outside the gene matches: 9. The CDR3 covers 13 residues. CDR3 region: CASLGGSRNEQYF. The CDR3 nucleotides are TGTGCCAGCTTGGGCGGGAGCCGGAACGAGCAGTACTTC.

The chain combines TRBV7-2 with TRBJ2-4; no clear D. Looked up from germline, CDR1 is SGHTA and CDR2 is FQGNSA. CDR3 length equals 12 residues. With 8 bases removed from V and 6 bases from J, the gap between germline ends came to 11 bases. The CDR3 nucleotides read TGTGCCAGCTCCCCACCGGGAAACATTCAGTACTTC. It encodes CASSPPGNIQYF.

V and J are TRBV18 and TRBJ1-3; 9 bases align to TRBD1. The CDR3 length is 17 residues. The germline gives CDR1 KGHSH, CDR2 LQKENI. V gave up 4 bases and J gave up 4 bases; unmatched junction bases: 11. The CDR3 DNA reads TGTGCCAGCTCACGATCGACAGGGGGGTCTGACGGAAACACCATATATTTT. Protein: CASSRSTGGSDGNTIYF.

CDR3 residues: CASSPRQSETQYF. As DNA, the CDR3 is TGTGCCAGCAGCCCCAGACAGTCAGAGACCCAGTACTTC. The chain combines TRBV5-4 with TRBJ2-5; D may be TRBD1 (5 bases). Germline V gene data show CDR1 as SGHNT and CDR2 as YYREEE (reference sequence). CDR3 size: 13 residues. Trimming left V 4 bases short and J 4 bases short, with 11 bases between.

This chain links TRBV5-1 with TRBJ2-2, with TRBD1 as a possible D gene (5 bases). V was cut by 0 bases and J by 0 bases, with 12 bases left in between. Looked up from germline, CDR1 is SGHRS and CDR2 is YFSETQ. The CDR3 totals 17 residues. The CDR3 here is CASSLAVWGSNTGELFF. In nucleotides, the CDR3 is TGCGCCAGCAGCTTGGCCGTTTGGGGCTCGAACACCGGGGAGCTGTTTTTT.

The rearrangement joins TRBV5-1 to TRBJ2-1; 10 bases fit TRBD2. V was pared by 0 bases and J by 6 bases, with 6 bases of the junction left unmatched. Looked up from germline, CDR1 is SGHRS and CDR2 is YFSETQ. This CDR3 contains 16 residues. CDR3 loop: CASSLGGAGGSNEQFF. CDR3 nucleotide sequence: TGCGCCAGCAGCTTGGGGGGAGCGGGAGGGTCCAATGAGCAGTTCTTC.

The chain carries TRBV11-2 and TRBJ2-7; D call uncertain. Germline V lookup: CDR1 SGHAT, CDR2 FQNNGV. CDR3 length: 14 residues. V lost 0 bases and J 2 bases, leaving 8 bases between the germline ends. CDR3 amino acids: CASSLDAGTYEQYF. The DNA of the CDR3 is TGTGCCAGCAGCTTAGATGCAGGTACCTACGAGCAGTACTTC.

The chain carries TRBV7-2 and TRBJ1-4, with 9 bases aligning to TRBD1. CDR1 SGHTA and CDR2 FQGNSA come from the germline V gene. The CDR3 is 14 residues long. V gave up 5 bases and J gave up 6 bases; unmatched junction bases: 4. The CDR3, as DNA: TGTGCCAGCAGCCCAGGACAGGGGTATGAAAAACTGTTTTTT. This encodes CASSPGQGYEKLFF. Complete variable domain (other parts from reference TRBV7-2 and TRBJ1-4): GAGVSQSPSNKVTEKGKDVELRCDPISGHTALYWYRQSLGQGLEFLIYFQGNSAPDKSGLPSDRFSAERTGGSVSTLTIQRTQQEDSAVYLCASSPGQGYEKLFFGSGTQLSVL.

J is TRBJ2-3 and V is TRBV5-1; 9 bases align to TRBD1. The CDR3 covers 14 residues. The ends lost 2 bases at V and 3 bases at J; junction bases unmatched: 1. Looked up from germline, CDR1 is SGHRS and CDR2 is YFSETQ. In nucleotides, the CDR3 is TGCGCCAGCAGCTTCGACAGGGGGACAGATACGCAGTATTTT. Amino acids: CASSFDRGTDTQYF.

This chain uses TRBV4-1 with TRBJ2-1; TRBD1 might be the D (5 bases). The CDR3 is 13 amino acids. Trimming took off 6 bases at V and 6 bases at J, with 12 bases between the two ends. Germline CDR1 reads MGHRA; CDR2 reads YSYEKL. Written as DNA, the CDR3 is TGCGCCAGCAGTTTCCAGGGCGGCAATGAGCAGTTCTTC. Its translation: CASSFQGGNEQFF.

This chain links TRBV5-1 with TRBJ2-7, with TRBD1 identical over 8 bases. Germline-derived CDR1 and CDR2 are SGHRS and YFSETQ. Germline trimming cut 4 bases from V and 2 bases from J; bases unmatched to any gene: 5. The CDR3 spans 14 residues. The CDR3 protein is CASSRQGPTYEQYF. The CDR3 DNA reads TGCGCCAGCAGCCGACAGGGGCCTACCTACGAGCAGTACTTC.

V usage is TRBV6-5 and J usage is TRBJ2-3; D gene uncertain. Germline V lookup: CDR1 MNHEY, CDR2 SVGAGI. The V end was cut by 6 bases, the J end by 2 bases, with 15 bases between. The CDR3 is made up of 15 amino acids. The CDR3 DNA follows: TGTGCCAGCAGCCTCAGGTCTTCCCTCACAGATACGCAGTATTTT. Protein: CASSLRSSLTDTQYF.

This chain uses TRBV5-1 with TRBJ1-4; TRBD1 matches 7 bases. V shed 4 bases, J shed 5 bases, and the junction held 5 bases outside the gene matches. CDR1 and CDR2 (germline): SGHRS, YFSETQ. The CDR3 spans 14 residues. CDR3 sequence: CASSGGQKNEKLFF. For the CDR3, the DNA is TGCGCCAGCAGCGGGGGACAGAAGAATGAAAAACTGTTTTTT.

The CDR3 DNA follows: TGTGCCAGCAGCCCCCGAGAGGGGGTTGGGAATGGCTACACCTTC. It is translated as CASSPREGVGNGYTF. The chain has TRBV7-8 and TRBJ1-2, with D possibly being TRBD1 (6 bases). The CDR3 extends over 15 amino acids. Trimming removed 5 bases at V and 6 bases at J, with 19 bases between. CDR1 SGHVS and CDR2 FQNEAQ come from the germline V gene.

This clone was picked up one time. The chain is built from TRBV25-1 and TRBJ2-7; 7 bases align to TRBD2. V dropped 1 base and J dropped 5; count of bases not matched to a gene: 5. The CDR3 contains 14 residues. Per the germline V gene, CDR1 is MGHDK and CDR2 is SYGVNS. The CDR3 DNA reads as TGTGCCAGCAGTGAATTGCGGGACTACGACGAGCAGTACTTC. This translates into CASSELRDYDEQYF.

The V gene is TRBV9, the J gene TRBJ2-7; 13 bases match TRBD2. The CDR3 totals 16 residues. V trimming: 2 bases; J trimming: 6 bases; junction bases outside the gene matches: 8. CDR1 is SGDLS and CDR2 is YYNGEE in the germline V gene. CDR3 loop: CASSVSGRTSGSEQYF. The CDR3 DNA sequence: TGTGCCAGCAGCGTTTCAGGGCGGACTAGCGGGAGCGAGCAGTACTTC.

The chain is built from TRBV11-2 and TRBJ1-2, with a weak D call TRBD1 (6 bases). Germline V CDR1 and CDR2: SGHAT, FQNNGV. The V end lost 0 bases, the J end lost 8 bases, and 16 bases lay between the germline ends. The CDR3 length is 15 residues. The CDR3 sequence: CASSLDPSGVEGYTF. The DNA of the CDR3 is TGTGCCAGCAGCTTAGATCCCTCAGGGGTTGAGGGCTACACCTTC.

This chain uses TRBV28 with TRBJ2-3; 8 nucleotides align to TRBD2. The CDR3 contains 14 residues. V shed 2 bases, J shed 8 bases, and the junction held 6 bases outside the gene matches. Looked up from germline, CDR1 is MDHEN and CDR2 is SYDVKM. CDR3 nucleotides: TGTGCCAGCAGTTTAATAGCGGGGTTCCGTACGCAGTATTTT. Translating it yields CASSLIAGFRTQYF.

J is TRBJ2-1 and V is TRBV5-5; a possible D gene is TRBD2 (6 bases). The germline V gene encodes CDR1 SGHKS and CDR2 YYEKEE (reference sequence). CDR3 length: 16 residues. The V end lost 0 bases, the J end lost 6 bases, and 16 bases lay between the germline ends. The DNA for the CDR3 is TGTGCCAGCAGCTTGGTTACGAAACGGGGAGGCAATGAGCAGTTCTTC. Protein product: CASSLVTKRGGNEQFF.

This sequence joins TRBV5-6 and TRBJ2-1; 11 bases are a match to TRBD2. Germline V gene data show CDR1 as SGHDT and CDR2 as YYEEEE. Losses at the gene ends were 2 bases for V and 8 bases for J; bases not matched to a gene: 6. This CDR3 is 15 amino acids long. The CDR3 nucleotides read TGTGCCAGCAGCTTTAGGGCTAGCGGGAGGTATGAGCAGTTCTTC. Translating it yields CASSFRASGRYEQFF.

The V gene is TRBV6-5, the J gene TRBJ2-1; D remains ambiguous. V was trimmed by 0 bases and J by 1 base, leaving 7 bases between them. The CDR3 length is 15 residues. Looked up from germline, CDR1 is MNHEY and CDR2 is SVGAGI. CDR3 in amino acids: CASSYSSRSYNEQFF. CDR3 in DNA: TGTGCCAGCAGTTACTCCTCTAGGTCCTACAATGAGCAGTTCTTC.

This rearrangement joins TRBV5-1 to TRBJ1-2; tentatively, D is TRBD1 (5 bases). V gave up 3 bases and J gave up 8 bases, with 14 bases separating them. There are 13 residues in the CDR3. Germline V gene data show CDR1 as SGHRS and CDR2 as YFSETQ. The CDR3 nucleotides are TGCGCCAGCAGCTCGGGGGGGGGAGGCGGCTACACCTTC. Protein: CASSSGGGGGYTF.

The chain joins TRBV7-9 to TRBJ1-2; 10 positions agree with TRBD1. Germline CDR1 reads SEHNR; CDR2 reads FQNEAQ (reference sequence). V lost 5 bases and J lost 3; bases outside the gene matches: 9. There are 16 residues in the CDR3. This chain's CDR3 is CASSRDRGSWDYGYTF. CDR3 nucleotides: TGTGCCAGCAGCCGGGACAGGGGTTCTTGGGACTATGGCTACACCTTC.

This clone was seen a single time. This chain connects TRBV5-1 to TRBJ2-3; weak D call: TRBD1 (5 bases). V dropped 2 bases and J dropped 2 bases, with 12 bases sitting between them. The CDR3 has 15 amino acids. CDR1 and CDR2 from the germline V gene are SGHRS and YFSETQ. CDR3 region: CASSLGSGLTDTQYF. In DNA, the CDR3 is TGCGCCAGCAGCTTAGGTTCAGGGCTCACAGATACGCAGTATTTT.

Written as DNA, the CDR3 is TGTGCCACCTCAGGGACAAACGATCAGCCCCAGCATTTT. It is translated as CATSGTNDQPQHF. V and J are TRBV10-3 and TRBJ1-5, with a tentative D call TRBD1 (6 bases). The V gene lost 10 bases and the J gene lost 5 bases, with 15 bases spanning the gap. CDR1 and CDR2 (germline): ENHRY, SYGVKD. The CDR3 spans 13 residues.